The rows below give T cell receptor beta chains drawn from one sample of a study of PD-1 blockade in classical Hodgkin lymphoma. Here immunoSEQ multiplex PCR was the method, and the copy in TCRdb shows in-frame clones only, minus some. The sample shows 90,000 or so clones, about nine tenths of them seen only once. The specimen was peripheral blood mononuclear cells (PBMCs), collected before the second cycle of nivolumab. The receptors were sampled from a human donor with classical Hodgkin lymphoma. Both conserved end residues are part of each CDR3. D genes are given only for firm matches. The size entry is marked missing in some rows and otherwise reads once, few, many or a size class.

.	TRBD1	TRBV6-4	TRBJ2-3	CASRQTGVEGTDTQYF	TGTGCCAGCAGGCAAACAGGGGTTGAAGGGACAGATACGCAGTATTTT
once	TRBD1	TRBV5-1	TRBJ1-1	CASSFAGQGNTEAFF	TGCGCCAGCAGCTTCGCGGGACAGGGTAACACTGAAGCTTTCTTT
.	TRBD1	TRBV5-6	TRBJ1-2	CASSLPQGSGYGYTF	TGTGCCAGCAGCTTGCCACAGGGGTCGGGCTATGGCTACACCTTC
.	TRBD2	TRBV7-8	TRBJ2-5	CASSPLTSGRAGETQYF	TGTGCCAGCAGCCCGCTGACTAGCGGGAGGGCCGGAGAGACCCAGTACTTC
.	TRBD1	TRBV6-6	TRBJ2-7	CASSYPRNDRAAEQYF	TGTGCCAGCAGTTACCCGAGGAACGACAGGGCGGCCGAGCAGTACTTC
few	TRBD2	TRBV27	TRBJ2-3	CASSYPPPRAGETDTQYF	TGTGCCAGCAGTTACCCCCCTCCTAGAGCGGGAGAGACAGATACGCAGTATTTT
.	.	TRBV6-6	TRBJ2-1	CASKGERDSYNEQFF	TGTGCCAGCAAGGGGGAACGGGACTCCTACAATGAGCAGTTCTTC
.	.	TRBV7-8	TRBJ2-2	CASSFSPGELFF	TGTGCCAGCAGCTTTTCCCCCGGGGAGCTGTTTTTT
.	.	TRBV6-1	TRBJ2-7	CASSDFPKGPGPYEQYF	TGTGCCAGCAGTGACTTCCCGAAGGGCCCCGGCCCCTACGAGCAGTACTTC
.	TRBD2	TRBV29-1	TRBJ2-1	CSVPGLAGFYNEQFF	TGCAGCGTACCCGGACTAGCGGGATTCTACAATGAGCAGTTCTTC
.	.	TRBV5-1	TRBJ2-5	CASSHRPEETQYF	TGCGCCAGCAGCCACCGCCCTGAGGAGACCCAGTACTTC
once	.	TRBV7-6	TRBJ2-7	CASSGWGVPRSYEQYF	TGTGCCAGCAGTGGATGGGGTGTCCCGCGCTCCTACGAGCAGTACTTC
.	.	TRBV10-3	TRBJ2-3	CAISESNTDTQYF	TGTGCCATCAGTGAAAGCAACACAGATACGCAGTATTTT
.	.	TRBV5-1	TRBJ2-4	CASRGGAAKNIQYF	TGCGCCAGCCGTGGAGGGGCAGCCAAAAACATTCAGTACTTC